The 10 T cell receptor beta chains presented below share a single source sample, sequenced in a study of blood T cells in healthy people across ages. PCR was performed a second time for 7 to 11 cycles using a sample-barcoded 5' primer and a J-beta primer mix. Each CDR3 protein gets one entry after TCRdb re-called the 5' RACE reads with MiXCR. The repertoire holds 800,000 to 950,000 distinct CDR3 sequences, with about 27% as singletons. These data were also filed under a second study, of T cells of mothers and their children.

Sequenced sample: blood. The receptors were gathered from a woman aged 35 to 49 in good health.

Comment on this clonotype: A junction boundary mismatches the germline segment, possibly from a read error. The CDR3 is CASGFGPSSYEQYF. The DNA of the CDR3 is TGTGCCAGCGGCTTCGGCCCGTCCTCCTACGAGCAGTACTTC. V gene TRBV7-2 combines with J gene TRBJ2-7; D gene unclear. CDR3 length: 14 residues. The germline V gene has CDR1 SGHTA and CDR2 FQGNSA.

The chain links TRBV6-5 to TRBJ1-2; no firm D call. The germline V and J ends were trimmed by 7 bases and 1 base, with 10 bases remaining between them. CDR1 and CDR2 from the germline V gene are MNHEY and SVGAGI. The CDR3 sequence is 13 residues long. The CDR3 here is CASKPTHNYGYTF. DNA for the CDR3: TGTGCCAGCAAGCCGACTCATAACTATGGCTACACCTTC.

This clonotype was seen a few times. An end of the junction does not agree with germline; a read error may underlie this. V is TRBV4-1 and J is TRBJ2-5; tentative D call: TRBD2 (7 bases). Germline V gene lookup returns CDR1 MGHRA and CDR2 YSYEKL. The CDR3 has 15 amino acids. CDR3 nucleotide sequence: TGCGCCGGCAGCCAAGATGGGGCGGGGGCGAAGACCCAGTACTTC. Protein product: CAGSQDGAGAKTQYF.

J is TRBJ2-1 and V is TRBV6-6, with 11 nucleotides matching TRBD2. Trimming cost V 4 bases and J 7 bases; bases outside gene matches: 12. Germline assignment: CDR1 MNHNY and CDR2 SVGAGI (reference sequence). The length of the CDR3 is 17 residues. This chain's CDR3 is CASSSPGTSGGENEQFF. Here the CDR3 DNA reads TGTGCCAGCAGTTCACCCGGGACTAGCGGAGGGGAAAATGAGCAGTTCTTC.

Ten or more counts support this clonotype. This chain connects TRBV18 to TRBJ2-5; D is possibly TRBD2 (5 bases). Trimming left V 4 bases short and J 1 base short, with 7 bases between. CDR1 KGHSH and CDR2 LQKENI come from the germline V gene. The CDR3 spans 13 residues. This chain's CDR3 is CASSQAVQETQYF. The CDR3 DNA reads as TGTGCCAGCTCACAAGCGGTCCAAGAGACCCAGTACTTC.

In its sample, this clonotype was seen many times. The DNA for the CDR3 is TGTGCCAGCAGTGTGAGTAGGGGCCCAGAGACCCAGTACTTC. Translated: CASSVSRGPETQYF. The chain couples TRBV25-1 to TRBJ2-5; D might be TRBD1 (5 bases). CDR1 and CDR2 (germline): MGHDK, SYGVNS. Deletions cut 4 bases from V and 4 bases from J, with 13 bases between. The CDR3 is 14 amino acids.

This clonotype has ten or more counts. The V and J genes are TRBV4-3 and TRBJ2-5, with 10 bases matching TRBD2. V lost 0 bases, J lost 5 bases, and 9 bases stayed unmatched. This CDR3 contains 17 residues. Germline V lookup: CDR1 LGHNA, CDR2 YSLEER. CDR3 region: CASSQDRTSGPRETQYF. CDR3 bases: TGCGCCAGCAGCCAAGATAGGACTAGCGGCCCCCGGGAGACCCAGTACTTC.

This clonotype was counted a few times. This chain links TRBV7-9 with TRBJ2-3, with 8 bases matching TRBD1. Germline assignment: CDR1 SEHNR and CDR2 FQNEAQ (reference sequence). The CDR3 extends over 15 amino acids. Germline trimming cut 5 bases from V and 2 bases from J; bases unmatched to any gene: 6. Here the CDR3 reads CASSADRDLTDTQYF. DNA of the CDR3: TGTGCCAGCAGCGCGGACAGGGACCTCACAGATACGCAGTATTTT.

This clonotype was detected ten times or more. The chain couples TRBV9 to TRBJ1-2; D remains ambiguous. The CDR3 sequence is 14 residues long. Per germline, CDR1 SGDLS and CDR2 YYNGEE. Between the trimmed V and J ends, which lost 0 bases and 6 bases, there was a span of 12 bases. CDR3 nucleotide sequence: TGTGCCAGCAGCGTAGCTATTCCCGGAGATGGCTACACCTTC. Translating gives CASSVAIPGDGYTF. Supplemented by reference TRBV9 and TRBJ1-2, the full variable domain reads DSGVTQTPKHLITATGQRVTLRCSPRSGDLSVYWYQQSLDQGLQFLIQYYNGEERAKGNILERFSAQQFPDLHSELNLSSLELGDSALYFCASSVAIPGDGYTFGSGTRLTVV.

In its sample, this clonotype was seen many times. The rearrangement links TRBV7-2 to TRBJ1-2, with 7 nucleotides matching TRBD1. V was clipped by 1 base and J by 6 bases; unmatched bases: 5. Germline-derived CDR1 and CDR2 are SGHTA and FQGNSA. The CDR3 extends over 14 amino acids. The CDR3 reads CASSLGQGGDGYTF. The CDR3 DNA is TGTGCCAGCAGCTTAGGTCAGGGGGGGGATGGCTACACCTTC. Combining the CDR3 with reference TRBV7-2 and TRBJ1-2 gives the whole variable domain GAGVSQSPSNKVTEKGKDVELRCDPISGHTALYWYRQSLGQGLEFLIYFQGNSAPDKSGLPSDRFSAERTGGSVSTLTIQRTQQEDSAVYLCASSLGQGGDGYTFGSGTRLTVV.